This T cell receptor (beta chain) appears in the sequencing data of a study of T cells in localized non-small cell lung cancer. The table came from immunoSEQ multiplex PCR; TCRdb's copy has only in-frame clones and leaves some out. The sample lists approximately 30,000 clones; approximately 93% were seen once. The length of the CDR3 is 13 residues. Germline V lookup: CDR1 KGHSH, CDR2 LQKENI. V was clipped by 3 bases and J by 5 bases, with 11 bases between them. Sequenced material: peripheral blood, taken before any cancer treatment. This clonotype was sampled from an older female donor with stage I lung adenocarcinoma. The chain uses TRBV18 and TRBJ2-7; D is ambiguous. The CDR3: CASSPALTHEQYV. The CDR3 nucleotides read TGTGCCAGCTCACCGGCGCTTACCCACGAGCAGTACGTC.